This TCR beta chain was sequenced for a study of T cell changes during pregnancy in multiple sclerosis. Sequencing was performed with immunoSEQ multiplex PCR; in TCRdb, only in-frame clones are kept and a portion is missing. The repertoire includes around 56,000 clones, around 93% of them detected once, and around 0.8% sits in the top ten. Trimming took off 5 bases at V and 5 bases at J, with 15 bases between the two ends. The CDR3 loop spans 15 amino acids. Germline assignment: CDR1 SGHAT and CDR2 FQNNGV. This clonotype was obtained from a female donor with multiple sclerosis, enrolled in a pregnancy study. The specimen was CD4+ T cells from peripheral blood mononuclear cells, collected in the first trimester of pregnancy. J is TRBJ2-2 and V is TRBV11-2, with a weak D call TRBD1 (5 bases). CDR3 in amino acids: CASSVRVGKTGELFF. The CDR3, as DNA: TGTGCCAGCAGCGTCAGGGTTGGGAAGACCGGGGAGCTGTTTTTT.